This passage covers 9 T cell receptor beta chains from one sample sequenced in a study of blood T cell repertoires in COVID-19 (dated by TCRdb to 2018 to 2020). Preparation of the library involved the immunoSEQ multiplex PCR assay. TCRdb's version of the immuneACCESS table is confined to in-frame rearrangements and falls short of the full clone set. An unresolved V gene accounts for under half of the shortfall where checked; the remainder is of unknown origin. The sample data list under 300,000 clones, and approximately 80% of these were observed just once. The ten largest make up roughly 2% of the sample. The sequenced sample consisted of peripheral blood. These receptors were collected from a man aged 25-45 years who had recovered from COVID-19.

The chain recombines TRBV28 with TRBJ1-1, with no clear D. The length of the CDR3 is 13 residues. Trimming removed 2 bases at V and 6 bases at J, with 10 bases between. Germline CDR1 is MDHEN and CDR2 is SYDVKM. The CDR3 DNA reads TGTGCCAGCAGTTTAGCACACCGCCCTGAAGCTTTCTTT. Protein: CASSLAHRPEAFF.

V and J are TRBV25-1 and TRBJ1-6; D might be TRBD1 (6 bases). The germline V gene has CDR1 MGHDK and CDR2 SYGVNS. V shed 3 bases and J shed 10 bases, with 16 bases lying between them. CDR3 length: 15 residues. CDR3 sequence: CASSDWGPGLSPLHF. CDR3 DNA sequence: TGTGCCAGCAGTGATTGGGGGCCAGGGTTGTCACCCCTCCACTTT. Supplemented by reference TRBV25-1 and TRBJ1-6, the full variable domain reads EADIYQTPRYLVIGTGKKITLECSQTMGHDKMYWYQQDPGMELHLIHYSYGVNSTEKGDLSSESTVSRIRTEHFPLTLESARPSHTSQYLCASSDWGPGLSPLHFGNGTRLTVT.

The V call is TRBV7-8, the J call TRBJ1-1, with 7 positions matching TRBD1. The V gene end was trimmed by 5 bases and the J gene end by 5 bases; junction bases not matched to a gene: 5. This CDR3 spans 13 amino acids. The germline V gene encodes CDR1 SGHVS and CDR2 FQNEAQ. CDR3 residues: CASSRDRATEAFF. Written as DNA, the CDR3 is TGTGCCAGCAGCCGTGACAGGGCAACTGAAGCTTTCTTT.

This clone was seen repeatedly, ten times or more. This sequence joins TRBV11-2 and TRBJ2-1; tentatively, D is TRBD1 (5 bases). Trimming took off 5 bases at V and 3 bases at J, with 17 bases between the two ends. The CDR3 sequence is 16 residues long. Germline CDR1 is SGHAT and CDR2 is FQNNGV. CDR3 DNA sequence: TGTGCCAGCAGCAAGGGCCAGGGAATTGACTACAATGAGCAGTTCTTC. Protein product: CASSKGQGIDYNEQFF. Complete variable domain (other parts from reference TRBV11-2 and TRBJ2-1): EAGVAQSPRYKIIEKRQSVAFWCNPISGHATLYWYQQILGQGPKLLIQFQNNGVVDDSQLPKDRFSAERLKGVDSTLKIQPAKLEDSAVYLCASSKGQGIDYNEQFFGPGTRLTVL.

The chain combines TRBV7-2 with TRBJ2-1; TRBD2 matches 10 bases. This CDR3 region has 16 residues. V shed 0 bases, J shed 7 bases, and the junction held 6 bases outside the gene matches. Germline assignment: CDR1 SGHTA and CDR2 FQGNSA. CDR3 bases: TGTGCCAGCAGCTTAGCTACTAGCGGGGAGAAAAATGAGCAGTTCTTC. It is translated as CASSLATSGEKNEQFF. Full variable domain (missing parts from reference TRBV7-2 and TRBJ2-1): GAGVSQSPSNKVTEKGKDVELRCDPISGHTALYWYRQSLGQGLEFLIYFQGNSAPDKSGLPSDRFSAERTGGSVSTLTIQRTQQEDSAVYLCASSLATSGEKNEQFFGPGTRLTVL.

V and J are TRBV27 and TRBJ2-7; TRBD2 is a possible D gene (6 bases). Germline CDR1 reads MNHEY; CDR2 reads SMNVEV (reference sequence). V lost 8 bases to trimming and J lost 6 bases, with 14 bases between them. This CDR3 has 12 amino acids. CDR3 in DNA: TGTGCCAGCCGGTCCGGGACTCGCGAGCAGTACGTC. Its translation: CASRSGTREQYV.

The chain carries TRBV28 and TRBJ2-5; 8 nucleotides line up with TRBD2. Germline CDR1 MDHEN, CDR2 SYDVKM. The V segment lost 7 bases and the J segment 2 bases; nucleotides outside the gene matches: 3. The CDR3 is made up of 13 amino acids. CDR3 amino acids: CASTAGGQETQYF. The DNA of the CDR3 is TGTGCCAGCACCGCGGGGGGACAAGAGACCCAGTACTTC. The complete variable domain, with remaining parts taken from reference TRBV28 and TRBJ2-5, reads DVKVTQSSRYLVKRTGEKVFLECVQDMDHENMFWYRQDPGLGLRLIYFSYDVKMKEKGDIPEGYSVSREKKERFSLILESASTNQTSMYLCASTAGGQETQYFGPGTRLLVL.

The gene calls are TRBV5-4 and TRBJ2-5; D perhaps matches TRBD2 (5 bases). Germline CDR1 reads SGHNT; CDR2 reads YYREEE (reference sequence). The V gene lost 0 bases and the J gene lost 4 bases, with 16 bases spanning the gap. The CDR3 covers 16 residues. The chain's CDR3 is CASSLGTGSSGETQYF. The CDR3 region has the DNA TGTGCCAGCAGCTTGGGTACGGGGTCCTCCGGAGAGACCCAGTACTTC.

The J gene is TRBJ1-6, the V gene TRBV4-2, with D perhaps matching TRBD1 (5 bases). V gave up 0 bases and J gave up 9 bases, with 15 bases separating them. The CDR3 length is 16 residues. Germline-derived CDR1 and CDR2 are LGHNA and YNFKEQ. CDR3 sequence (DNA): TGTGCCAGCAGCCAAGAGGGGGGGGTGGGAGGTTCACCCCTCCACTTT. Translating it yields CASSQEGGVGGSPLHF.